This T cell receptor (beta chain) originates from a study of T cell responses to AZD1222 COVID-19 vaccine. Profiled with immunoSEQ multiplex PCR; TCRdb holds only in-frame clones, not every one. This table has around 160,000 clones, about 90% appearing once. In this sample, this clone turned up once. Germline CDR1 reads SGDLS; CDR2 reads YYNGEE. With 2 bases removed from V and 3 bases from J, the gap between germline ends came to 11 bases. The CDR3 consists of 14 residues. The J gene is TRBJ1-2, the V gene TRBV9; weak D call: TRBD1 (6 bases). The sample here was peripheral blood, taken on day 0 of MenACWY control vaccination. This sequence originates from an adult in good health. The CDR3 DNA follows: TGTGCCAGCAGCGTCAGTCCAGGGGACTATGGCTACACCTTC. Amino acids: CASSVSPGDYGYTF.